The 28 T cell receptor beta chains reported below all come from one sample, sequenced in a study of Graves' ophthalmopathy and Graves' hyperthyroidism. RNA transcripts yielded amplified TCR beta CDR3 regions. The first-round RT-PCR employed HTBI primers together with the Qiagen OneStep RT-PCR kit. A multiplex PCR was then performed as the second round. TCRdb analysed the multiplex PCR reads with MiXCR anew, one entry per CDR3 protein. This table holds some 750,000 distinct CDR3 sequences, around 40% found once. Sequencing used peripheral blood. The receptors come from an adult man with Graves' ophthalmopathy.

This clonotype was detected ten times or more. The rearrangement joins TRBV7-9 to TRBJ1-1; D uncertain. The germline CDR1 and CDR2 sequences are SEHNR and FQNEAQ (reference sequence). The CDR3 runs to 15 residues. Trimming pared 2 bases from V and 0 bases from J, leaving 10 bases between. Here the CDR3 reads CASSLLSGVNTEAFF. For the CDR3, the DNA is TGTGCCAGCAGCTTACTGTCAGGAGTGAACACTGAAGCTTTCTTT.

The CDR3 sequence: CSARSRDRGRSGQYF. For the CDR3, the DNA is TGCAGTGCTAGATCCCGGGACAGGGGGCGGAGTGGGCAGTACTTC. The chain joins TRBV20-1 to TRBJ2-7, with 12 bases aligning to TRBD1. V was clipped by 2 bases and J by 9 bases; unmatched bases: 11. Germline V lookup: CDR1 DFQATT, CDR2 SNEGSKA (reference sequence). The CDR3 is made up of 15 amino acids.

The rearrangement links TRBV4-3 to TRBJ2-5; 7 nucleotides align to TRBD2. CDR3 length: 17 residues. The germline gives CDR1 LGHNA, CDR2 YSLEER. V dropped 4 bases and J dropped 4; count of bases not matched to a gene: 15. CDR3 DNA: TGCGCCAGCAGCCGAGCGGCGGGTCGACTAGCCGGAGAGACCCAGTACTTC. Residues: CASSRAAGRLAGETQYF.

Ten or more counts support this clonotype. The gene calls are TRBV29-1 and TRBJ1-1, with D uncertain. The CDR3 runs 12 residues. Germline assignment: CDR1 SQVTM and CDR2 ANQGSEA. Deletions cut 4 bases from V and 8 bases from J, with 14 bases between. Written as DNA, the CDR3 is TGCAGCGTTGTTCCGGGGAAAGGGGAAGCTTTCTTT. Amino acid sequence: CSVVPGKGEAFF.

This clonotype appeared a few times. This chain uses TRBV19 with TRBJ2-7, with TRBD1 matching 8 bases. V shed 3 bases, J shed 5 bases, and the junction held 6 bases outside the gene matches. Germline assignment: CDR1 LNHDA and CDR2 SQIVND (reference sequence). The CDR3 loop spans 14 amino acids. CDR3 region: CASSIQGQVNEQYF. In DNA, the CDR3 is TGTGCCAGTAGTATTCAGGGACAGGTCAACGAGCAGTACTTC.

This clonotype was picked up a small number of times. The chain employs TRBV25-1 and TRBJ2-7; no reliable D call. There are 13 residues in the CDR3. The V end was cut by 6 bases, the J end by 0 bases, with 9 bases between. Germline CDR1 reads MGHDK; CDR2 reads SYGVNS. The CDR3 loop reads CASRWTSSYEQYF. The CDR3 DNA is TGTGCCAGCAGGTGGACGAGCTCCTACGAGCAGTACTTC.

The V call is TRBV10-2, the J call TRBJ1-1; D remains unclear. The germline V and J ends were trimmed by 0 bases and 4 bases, with 9 bases remaining between them. Germline CDR1 reads WSHSY; CDR2 reads SAAADI. There are 14 residues in the CDR3. CDR3 loop: CASSESGYSTEAFF. As DNA, the CDR3 is TGCGCCAGCAGTGAGTCAGGGTATAGCACTGAAGCTTTCTTT.

This clonotype was counted only a few times. The genes are TRBV7-9 and TRBJ2-6, with a tentative D call TRBD2 (5 bases). CDR3 length equals 18 residues. Germline V CDR1 and CDR2: SEHNR, FQNEAQ (reference sequence). V gave up 2 bases and J gave up 1 base, with 15 bases separating them. The CDR3 coding sequence is TGTGCCAGCAGCTTATCTCGGGGAAGCGGTTCTGGGGCCAACGTCCTGACTTTC. It codes for CASSLSRGSGSGANVLTF.

This CDR3 is CASAIAGGPYEQYF. The CDR3 region has the DNA TGTGCCAGCGCGATAGCGGGAGGGCCATACGAGCAGTACTTC. This chain joins TRBV10-3 and TRBJ2-7; the match to TRBD2 covers 11 bases. This CDR3 comprises 14 residues. V lost 10 bases and J lost 4; bases outside the gene matches: 9. CDR1 ENHRY and CDR2 SYGVKD come from the germline V gene.

The chain uses TRBV2 and TRBJ2-3; D is undetermined. The CDR3 covers 13 residues. With 5 bases removed from V and 6 bases from J, the gap between germline ends came to 12 bases. CDR1 is SNHLY, CDR2 FYNNEI, per germline. The CDR3 protein is CASSLSVVDTQYF. The CDR3 DNA follows: TGTGCCAGCAGTCTCTCGGTGGTTGATACGCAGTATTTT.

This clonotype has a handful of counts. This chain uses TRBV5-1 with TRBJ2-7; TRBD2 aligns across 10 bases. Trimming removed 4 bases from V and 2 bases from J; junction bases left unmatched: 3. Germline values: CDR1 SGHRS, CDR2 YFSETQ. The CDR3 extends over 14 amino acids. This chain's CDR3 is CASSPAGGPYEQYF. The CDR3 DNA reads as TGCGCCAGCAGCCCAGCGGGAGGGCCCTACGAGCAGTACTTC.

This clonotype was detected once. A much larger clone lies one base from this, so it may be a read error. The V and J genes are TRBV7-9 and TRBJ2-7; weak D call: TRBD1 (6 bases). The CDR3 is 14 amino acids. CDR1 and CDR2 from the germline V gene are SEHNR and FQNEAQ (reference sequence). Here the CDR3 reads CASSQGQPYYEQCF. In DNA form, the CDR3 reads TGTGCCAGCAGCCAAGGACAGCCCTACTACGAGCAGTGCTTC.

The V and J genes are TRBV7-9 and TRBJ2-7; D is unclear. The V gene lost 5 bases and the J gene lost 5 bases, with 16 bases spanning the gap. In germline, CDR1 is SEHNR, CDR2 FQNEAQ (reference sequence). This CDR3 is built from 14 residues. CDR3 DNA: TGTGCCAGCAGCCAAGATCCAGGCCGGGACGAGCAGTACTTC. Its translation is CASSQDPGRDEQYF.

Concerning this clonotype: A read error may be the cause here, since a much bigger clone is one base away. This chain links TRBV10-3 with TRBJ1-1; 8 bases align to TRBD1. CDR3 length equals 16 residues. Germline values: CDR1 ENHRY, CDR2 SYGVKD. CDR3 loop: CAIGEGRGRPNTEAFF. CDR3 sequence (DNA): TGTGCCATCGGTGAGGGCAGGGGGCGACCGAACACTGAAGCTTTCTTT.

Only a few counts were recorded for this clonotype. The chain has TRBV28 and TRBJ1-2; maybe TRBD1 (6 bases). CDR1 and CDR2 from the germline V gene are MDHEN and SYDVKM. Trimming pared 7 bases from V and 4 bases from J, leaving 13 bases between. This CDR3 region has 13 residues. The CDR3 region has the DNA TGTGCCAGCATGGTCACAGGGAGCTATGGCTACACCTTC. Encoded protein: CASMVTGSYGYTF.

The CDR3 is CASSPRTVLNTEAFF. The CDR3 DNA sequence: TGTGCCAGCAGTCCTCGGACAGTTTTGAACACTGAAGCTTTCTTT. The chain is built from TRBV7-2 and TRBJ1-1, with D maybe TRBD1 (6 bases). With 6 bases removed from V and 0 bases from J, the gap between germline ends came to 14 bases. Germline V gives CDR1 SGHTA, CDR2 FQGNSA. This CDR3 spans 15 amino acids.

The table lists this clonotype with many counts. V usage is TRBV7-3 and J usage is TRBJ1-2; a possible D gene is TRBD1 (5 bases). Germline V gene sequence: CDR1 SGHTA, CDR2 FQGTGA. V was shortened by 4 bases and J by 5 bases, with 11 bases between the two germline ends. There are 13 residues in the CDR3. CDR3 in amino acids: CASSSISGYGYTF. The CDR3 coding sequence is TGTGCCAGCAGCTCGATCTCAGGGTATGGCTACACCTTC. Variable domain in full (rest from reference TRBV7-3 and TRBJ1-2): GAGVSQTPSNKVTEKGKYVELRCDPISGHTALYWYRQSLGQGPEFLIYFQGTGAADDSGLPNDRFFAVRPEGSVSTLKIQRTERGDSAVYLCASSSISGYGYTFGSGTRLTVV.

This clonotype appeared a few times. This rearrangement joins TRBV19 to TRBJ1-4; 7 nucleotides match TRBD1. V trimming: 6 bases; J trimming: 4 bases; junction bases outside the gene matches: 11. CDR1 and CDR2 (germline): LNHDA, SQIVND (reference sequence). This CDR3 has 16 amino acids. Here the CDR3 DNA reads TGTGCCAGTAGCCATTCGACAGGGACCCTTAATGAAAAACTGTTTTTT. Residues: CASSHSTGTLNEKLFF.

This clonotype was found many times. V is TRBV7-9 and J is TRBJ2-7, with D uncertain. Germline V CDR1 and CDR2: SEHNR, FQNEAQ (reference sequence). V lost 0 bases, J lost 4 bases, and 10 bases lay in between. The CDR3 runs to 14 residues. The CDR3 spells CASSLAGLAYEQYF. Here the CDR3 DNA reads TGTGCCAGCAGCTTAGCGGGATTGGCATACGAGCAGTACTTC.

Details on this clonotype: With a much larger clone just one base away, this may be a read error. The CDR3 end shows no conserved phenylalanine or tryptophan, and so a read error is likely. This chain joins TRBV29-1 and TRBJ2-7; TRBD1 agrees at 11 bases. CDR1 and CDR2 (germline): SQVTM, ANQGSEA. J gave up 3 bases and V 5 bases, and 6 bases lay outside the gene matches. This CDR3 contains 14 residues. For the CDR3, the DNA is TGCAGCGTTAGTGGCGGGACAGGGGGCTACGAGCAGTACCTC. Translated, it gives CSVSGGTGGYEQYL.

The rearrangement links TRBV29-1 to TRBJ2-5, with TRBD1 as a possible D gene (6 bases). CDR1 SQVTM and CDR2 ANQGSEA come from the germline V gene. The CDR3 runs 13 residues. V lost 6 bases and J 4 bases, leaving 15 bases between the germline ends. The CDR3 sequence is CSVGTGMRETQYF. In DNA form, the CDR3 reads TGCAGCGTCGGAACAGGGATGAGAGAGACCCAGTACTTC. Full variable domain (missing parts from reference TRBV29-1 and TRBJ2-5): SAVISQKPSRDICQRGTSLTIQCQVDSQVTMMFWYRQQPGQSLTLIATANQGSEATYESGFVIDKFPISRPNLTFSTLTVSNMSPEDSSIYLCSVGTGMRETQYFGPGTRLLVL.

This rearrangement joins TRBV4-1 to TRBJ2-7; D remains ambiguous. This CDR3 region has 15 residues. Germline values: CDR1 MGHRA, CDR2 YSYEKL. Trimming stripped 2 bases from V and 0 bases from J, with 11 bases between. The CDR3 DNA follows: TGCGCCAGCAGCCAACTTCTCGAGACCTCCTACGAGCAGTACTTC. Its translation: CASSQLLETSYEQYF.

This chain joins TRBV20-1 and TRBJ2-7; D possibly uses TRBD1 or TRBD2 (6 bases each). Germline CDR1 DFQATT, CDR2 SNEGSKA (reference sequence). V was pared by 6 bases and J by 6 bases, with 12 bases between. The length of the CDR3 is 11 residues. The CDR3 DNA reads as TGCAGTGCCCACTGGGGGGCCGAGCAGTACTTC. It specifies CSAHWGAEQYF.

This clonotype was seen just once. This chain uses TRBV11-2 with TRBJ1-6, with D possibly matching TRBD1 (5 bases). The CDR3 contains 19 residues. Looked up from germline, CDR1 is SGHAT and CDR2 is FQNNGV. Trimming stripped 6 bases from V and 7 bases from J, with 28 bases between. In DNA, the CDR3 is TGTGCCAGCAGAGGCCTTCGACGGGGGGGAGAAGTGGTGAATTCACCCCTCCACTTT. It translates to CASRGLRRGGEVVNSPLHF.

The chain carries TRBV2 and TRBJ2-2, with 8 bases aligning to TRBD2. After removal of 5 bases from V and 6 bases from J, the junction contained 8 bases not matched to a gene. CDR3 size: 15 residues. Germline V lookup: CDR1 SNHLY, CDR2 FYNNEI. The CDR3 DNA reads TGTGCCAGCAGTCCCAGCGGGAGTTGGTCCGGGGAGCTGTTTTTT. This sequence encodes CASSPSGSWSGELFF.

This clonotype was observed at least ten times. This chain joins TRBV25-1 and TRBJ2-7; no reliable D call. The V gene lost 0 bases and the J gene lost 7 bases, with 16 bases spanning the gap. Germline CDR1 reads MGHDK; CDR2 reads SYGVNS. The CDR3 length is 15 residues. The CDR3 DNA sequence: TGTGCCAGCAGTGAATATACGGACCACTCTGGGGAGCAGTACTTC. The encoded protein is CASSEYTDHSGEQYF.

This clonotype came up many times. J is TRBJ2-7 and V is TRBV29-1; D perhaps matches TRBD1 (6 bases). Germline loops: CDR1 SQVTM, CDR2 ANQGSEA. The CDR3 extends over 13 amino acids. V lost 6 bases and J 3 bases, leaving 15 bases between the germline ends. The CDR3 bases are TGCAGCGTCTCCACTGACAGGAACTACGAGCAGTACTTC. This gives the protein CSVSTDRNYEQYF.

The chain is built from TRBV19 and TRBJ1-5; TRBD1 matches at 8 bases. Germline CDR1 LNHDA, CDR2 SQIVND (reference sequence). The CDR3 totals 15 residues. The V and J ends lost 3 bases and 5 bases, in that order; junction bases with no gene match: 6. The CDR3 reads CASSIGTGPHQPQHF. The CDR3 DNA reads as TGTGCCAGTAGTATCGGGACAGGCCCCCATCAGCCCCAGCATTTT.